The 5 T cell receptor beta chains reported below all come from one sample, sequenced in a study of PD-L1 blockade in urothelial cancer. Method: immunoSEQ multiplex PCR; TCRdb's copy keeps in-frame clones and lacks some. The data show 50,000 to 55,000 clones, about 75% seen once. Time point noted: pretreatment peripheral blood. Specimen: PBMCs, collected around atezolizumab (anti-PD-L1) treatment. The receptor set was obtained from a man between 65 and 85 years old with urothelial cancer.

This clone was picked up a small number of times. The chain is built from TRBV6-1 and TRBJ1-1, with TRBD1 identical over 8 bases. Germline V gene sequence: CDR1 MNHNS, CDR2 SASEGT. There are 15 residues in the CDR3. The V segment lost 4 bases and the J segment 4 bases; nucleotides outside the gene matches: 8. The CDR3 loop is CASSATDRGPTEAFF. For the CDR3, the DNA is TGTGCCAGCAGTGCGACTGACAGGGGACCCACTGAAGCTTTCTTT.

This clone appeared a few times. V gene TRBV6-6 combines with J gene TRBJ1-2, with a weak D call TRBD1 (6 bases). This CDR3 region has 14 residues. The V gene lost 5 bases and the J gene lost 0 bases, with 10 bases spanning the gap. CDR1 and CDR2 (germline): MNHNY, SVGAGI (reference sequence). Here the CDR3 DNA reads TGTGCCAGCAGTCCCGGGACAACTAACTATGGCTACACCTTC. This sequence encodes CASSPGTTNYGYTF.

The chain recombines TRBV5-1 with TRBJ1-2; 9 nucleotides line up with TRBD1. The CDR3 has 13 residues. The germline CDR1 and CDR2 sequences are SGHRS and YFSETQ. Trimming at V came to 3 bases and at J to 8 bases, leaving 5 bases not matched to a gene. The DNA for the CDR3 is TGCGCCAGCAGCTGGACAGGGGTACCAGGCTACACCTTC. Translating gives CASSWTGVPGYTF.

The chain carries TRBV27 and TRBJ2-3; 8 bases fit TRBD2. The junction had 2 bases not matched to a gene; V was cut back by 2 bases and J by 1 base. This CDR3 has 15 residues. Germline CDR1 is MNHEY and CDR2 is SMNVEV (reference sequence). The CDR3 sequence is CASSLNSGGTDTQYF. CDR3 DNA sequence: TGTGCCAGCAGTTTAAATAGCGGGGGCACAGATACGCAGTATTTT.

The chain employs TRBV2 and TRBJ1-2; D gene unclear. Looked up from germline, CDR1 is SNHLY and CDR2 is FYNNEI. The CDR3 covers 14 residues. Trimming removed 7 bases at V and 4 bases at J, with 16 bases between. DNA for the CDR3: TGTGCCAGCAAATATCAGGCCTCTACCTATGGCTACACCTTC. Translation gives CASKYQASTYGYTF.